Sequencing of this T cell receptor (beta chain) was carried out in a study of T cell responses to AZD1222 COVID-19 vaccine. The assay was immunoSEQ multiplex PCR, and TCRdb's table has in-frame clones only and misses some. The table lists tens of thousands of clones, roughly 83% of them singletons. Trimming left V 3 bases short and J 0 bases short, with 15 bases between. The CDR3 runs 16 residues. Germline-derived CDR1 and CDR2 are SNHLY and FYNNEI. About this clone: Its cognate antigen is unknown.

Study observations and caveats: Repertoires were sampled only after the peak T cell response. Per reports, nearly half of all spike-specific TCRs target regions that are unmutated in variants. The CD4 TCRs associated with vaccination extended across spike and predominated at 160-218 and 743-854.

Sequencing used peripheral blood, obtained on day 0 of AZD1222 vaccination. The receptor's source is an adult in good health. The chain joins TRBV2 to TRBJ2-7, with D maybe TRBD2 (5 bases). CDR3 sequence: CASSEGSRLTSYEQYF. In DNA, the CDR3 is TGTGCCAGCAGTGAGGGATCGAGACTAACCTCCTACGAGCAGTACTTC.